These T cell receptor beta chains were read from a single sample in a study of cytomegalovirus exposure and HLA in healthy donors. Measured with immunoSEQ multiplex PCR; TCRdb has only the in-frame clones, and not every one. The repertoire consists of roughly 130,000 clones, with 80% occurring once and the leading ten covering 1%. Sequencing input: PBMCs. The receptors stem from a man aged 35 to 55 in good health and CMV-seronegative. CDR3s include the opening cysteine and the closing phenylalanine or tryptophan. Each record gives: V gene, clone size, J gene, D gene, CDR3 DNA, CDR3 protein. D genes are given only for firm matches. Rows may omit the clone size; those that give it use once, few, many or a size class.

TRBV7-2	.	TRBJ2-5	.	TGTGCCAGCAGCTCCAAAGAGACCCAGTACTTC	CASSSKETQYF
TRBV5-4	.	TRBJ2-7	.	TGTGCCAGCAGCTTTCCTAACTCCTACGAGCAGTACTTC	CASSFPNSYEQYF
TRBV6-5	few	TRBJ2-7	TRBD2	TGTGCCAGCAGTTACTCTAGCGGGAGGGCCATTGTGTACTTC	CASSYSSGRAIVYF
TRBV6-5	few	TRBJ2-1	TRBD2	TGTGCCAGCAGTTCCGCTAGCGGCTCCTACAATGAGCAGTTCTTC	CASSSASGSYNEQFF
TRBV10-3	once	TRBJ2-7	TRBD1	TGTGCCATCAGTGGGGGGGACAGGGACTCCTACGAGCAGTACTTC	CAISGGDRDSYEQYF
TRBV29-1	.	TRBJ2-5	.	TGCAGCGTTACGATGCGGGGCCCCCAAGAGACCCAGTACTTC	CSVTMRGPQETQYF
TRBV5-1	.	TRBJ1-4	.	TGCGCCAGCAGCTTGTTGGGCTCTGAAAAACTGTTTTTT	CASSLLGSEKLFF
TRBV11-1	.	TRBJ1-6	TRBD1	TGTGCCAGCAGCTTAGCGGGACAGAAAAATTCACCCCTCCACTTT	CASSLAGQKNSPLHF
TRBV7-3	.	TRBJ2-5	.	TGTGCCAGCAGCTTAGCGGGCCTCCAAGAGACCCAGTACTTC	CASSLAGLQETQYF
TRBV7-9	.	TRBJ1-1	.	TGTGCCAGCAGCTTACAGGGTGAATACTCTGAAGCTTTCTTT	CASSLQGEYSEAFF
TRBV2	.	TRBJ2-7	.	TGTGCCAGCAGTACAGACGGATCCTACGAGCAGTACTTC	CASSTDGSYEQYF
TRBV9	.	TRBJ2-1	TRBD2	TGTGCCAGCAGCGTGTCTAGCGGGAGCGGAAATGAGCAGTTCTTC	CASSVSSGSGNEQFF
TRBV7-8	few	TRBJ2-5	.	TGTGCCAGCAGCTTCGGCAGGGGTTCACAGACCCAGTACTTC	CASSFGRGSQTQYF
TRBV28	.	TRBJ2-7	TRBD1	TGTGCCAGCAGTTCACCTGGACAGGGGAGCTCCTACGAGCAGTACTTC	CASSSPGQGSSYEQYF
TRBV5-1	.	TRBJ2-5	TRBD1	TGCGCCAGCAGCCCCGGGACAGAAGAGACCCAGTACTTC	CASSPGTEETQYF
TRBV10-3	.	TRBJ1-1	TRBD1	TGTGCCATCAGTACAGGGGTCGGCACTGAAGCTTTCTTT	CAISTGVGTEAFF
TRBV6-5	.	TRBJ2-1	TRBD2	TGTGCCAGCAGTACACCTAGCGGGGACAATGAGCAGTTCTTC	CASSTPSGDNEQFF
TRBV5-6	.	TRBJ2-7	.	TGTGCCAGCAGCTATACGGGAGCCTACGAGCAGTACTTC	CASSYTGAYEQYF
TRBV29-1	.	TRBJ2-1	.	TGCAGCGTTGATTTCGGGGGACGGGGAAATGAGCAGTTCTTC	CSVDFGGRGNEQFF
TRBV27	once	TRBJ2-1	TRBD2	TGTGCCAGCAGACCCCCCGGGACTAGCGGTCTCAATGAGCAGTTCTTC	CASRPPGTSGLNEQFF